The 19 T cell receptor beta chains below all came from one sample that was sequenced in a study of blood T cell repertoires in COVID-19. Libraries were prepared by immunoSEQ multiplex PCR; TCRdb keeps only in-frame clonotypes and omits some of them. The sample yields about 210,000 clones, 80% seen once. The specimen was peripheral blood. These receptors originate from a woman in her 70s with acute or convalescent COVID-19.

This chain links TRBV5-1 with TRBJ2-1; TRBD2 agrees at 10 bases. The CDR3 extends over 16 amino acids. Germline V gene lookup returns CDR1 SGHRS and CDR2 YFSETQ. Losses at the gene ends were 4 bases for V and 3 bases for J; bases not matched to a gene: 7. CDR3 nucleotide sequence: TGCGCCAGCAGCCCCATGACTAGCGGGTACTACAATGAGCAGTTCTTC. It encodes CASSPMTSGYYNEQFF. Looking up the rest from reference TRBV5-1 and TRBJ2-1 gives the full variable domain: KAGVTQTPRYLIKTRGQQVTLSCSPISGHRSVSWYQQTPGQGLQFLFEYFSETQRNKGNFPGRFSGRQFSNSRSEMNVSTLELGDSALYLCASSPMTSGYYNEQFFGPGTRLTVL.

V is TRBV12-3 or TRBV12-4 and J is TRBJ2-3; maybe TRBD2 (5 bases). Trimming pared 7 bases from V and 6 bases from J, leaving 8 bases between. The CDR3 runs 11 residues. The CDR3 spells CASNQRDTQYF. CDR3 in DNA: TGTGCCAGCAACCAGCGGGATACGCAGTATTTT.

The rearrangement uses TRBV5-4 and TRBJ2-2, with TRBD2 matching over 9 bases. V trimming: 4 bases; J trimming: 3 bases; junction bases outside the gene matches: 13. Germline V CDR1 and CDR2: SGHNT, YYREEE (reference sequence). The CDR3 has 18 amino acids. The CDR3 DNA follows: TGTGCCAGCAGCCCCAGAGGTCTTGCGGGGGGGCACACCGGGGAGCTGTTTTTT. Amino acids: CASSPRGLAGGHTGELFF.

The chain uses TRBV7-3 and TRBJ2-6; TRBD2 matches at 9 bases. J lost 2 bases, V lost 3 bases, and 2 bases had no gene match. Per the germline V gene, CDR1 is SGHTA and CDR2 is FQGTGA. The CDR3 contains 16 residues. This CDR3 is CASSLGTSTGANVLTF. The CDR3 coding sequence is TGTGCCAGCAGCTTGGGGACTAGCACTGGGGCCAACGTCCTGACTTTC.

The chain employs TRBV24-1 and TRBJ2-2, with 10 bases aligning to TRBD1. CDR1 is KGHDR, CDR2 SFDVKD, per germline. With 4 bases clipped from V and 6 bases from J, the junction kept 4 bases outside the gene matches. The CDR3 is made up of 15 amino acids. CDR3 sequence reads: CATSEAGQGAGELFF. For the CDR3, the DNA is TGTGCCACCAGTGAGGCAGGACAGGGGGCCGGGGAGCTGTTTTTT.

The gene calls are TRBV15 and TRBJ2-7; D gene ambiguous. This CDR3 region has 12 residues. The V gene's germline CDR1 is LNHNV and CDR2 YYDKDF (reference sequence). Trimming left V 2 bases short and J 2 bases short, with 4 bases between. CDR3 in amino acids: CATSRQTYEQYV. The CDR3 bases are TGTGCCACCAGCAGACAGACCTACGAGCAGTACGTC.

This clone was picked up a small number of times. In DNA form, the CDR3 reads TGTGCCAGCAAAATGGGCGGGGGCGGAGAGACCCAGTACTTC. Its protein is CASKMGGGGETQYF. V usage is TRBV11-2 and J usage is TRBJ2-5; maybe TRBD2 (7 bases). Germline-derived CDR1 and CDR2 are SGHAT and FQNNGV. The CDR3 runs to 14 residues. Trimming left V 7 bases short and J 4 bases short, with 16 bases between.

J is TRBJ1-6 and V is TRBV21-1; the table names TRBD1, a call not compared with the DNA. TRBV21-1 is an annotated pseudogene. There are 15 residues in the CDR3. CDR3 bases: TGTGCCAGCAGCAAATTGCAGGGGTATAATTCACCCCTCCACTTT. Its protein is CASSKLQGYNSPLHF.

The chain joins TRBV2 to TRBJ1-6; D is uncertain. CDR1 SNHLY and CDR2 FYNNEI come from the germline V gene. The CDR3 totals 15 residues. Deletions cut 6 bases from V and 6 bases from J, with 15 bases between. The CDR3 DNA sequence: TGTGCCAGCAGCCCAGCTGCAGGAGGTAATTCACCCCTCCACTTT. Encoded protein: CASSPAAGGNSPLHF.

A few counts support this clone. In DNA form, the CDR3 reads TGTGCCAGCAGTGGGTCAGGCAGGAACAATGAGCAGTTCTTC. Encoded protein: CASSGSGRNNEQFF. The chain uses TRBV2 and TRBJ2-1; D ambiguous. V was cut by 4 bases and J by 5 bases, with 12 bases left in between. CDR3 length: 14 amino acids. CDR1 and CDR2 from the germline V gene are SNHLY and FYNNEI.

The chain's CDR3 is CASRDPDTFTGELFF. The DNA for the CDR3 is TGTGCCAGCAGGGACCCGGACACCTTCACCGGGGAGCTGTTTTTT. The chain has TRBV6-5 and TRBJ2-2, with D possibly being TRBD1 (5 bases). This CDR3 region has 15 residues. Trimming removed 6 bases at V and 4 bases at J, with 15 bases between. Germline V lookup: CDR1 MNHEY, CDR2 SVGAGI.

This rearrangement joins TRBV12-3 or TRBV12-4 to TRBJ2-3; D call uncertain. V was shortened by 8 bases and J by 4 bases, with 13 bases between the two germline ends. The CDR3 has 13 residues. In DNA form, the CDR3 reads TGTGCCAGCGCCTCCACGTACTCAGATACGCAGTATTTT. Amino acids: CASASTYSDTQYF.

This chain connects TRBV7-2 to TRBJ2-5; D ambiguous. The V end lost 1 base, the J end lost 7 bases, and 10 bases lay between the germline ends. From germline, CDR1 is SGHTA and CDR2 FQGNSA. The CDR3 has 13 residues. CDR3 protein: CASSLDGLGTQYF. The CDR3 DNA sequence: TGTGCCAGCAGCTTAGATGGGCTGGGGACCCAGTACTTC.

This clone was counted once. The chain links TRBV3-1 (or the pseudogene TRBV3-2) to TRBJ2-5, with 8 bases identical to TRBD2. The CDR3 extends over 14 amino acids. V was pared by 4 bases and J by 4 bases, with 5 bases of the junction left unmatched. Germline V CDR1 and CDR2: LGHDT, YNNKEL (reference sequence). CDR3 DNA: TGTGCCAGCAGCCCCGGGGGGGCCTTAGAGACCCAGTACTTC. Residues: CASSPGGALETQYF.

This sequence joins TRBV12-5 and TRBJ1-3; D remains ambiguous. Deletions cut 2 bases from V and 4 bases from J, with 9 bases between. The germline gives CDR1 LGHNT, CDR2 FRNRAP. The CDR3 is 14 residues long. The CDR3, as DNA: TGTGCTAGTGGTTTGACGGGAGCGGGAAACACCATATATTTT. Translating it yields CASGLTGAGNTIYF.

This clone was picked up one time. The J gene is TRBJ2-3, the V gene TRBV2; D is undetermined. Germline lookup yields CDR1 SNHLY and CDR2 FYNNEI. Trimming removed 2 bases at V and 2 bases at J, with 8 bases between. The CDR3 sequence is 14 residues long. The CDR3 region is CASSEPRLTDTQYF. The CDR3 DNA is TGTGCCAGCAGTGAACCGAGACTCACAGATACGCAGTATTTT.

The J gene is TRBJ2-1, the V gene TRBV12-1; the D segment call TRBD2 is taken from the table without a DNA check. TRBV12-1 is an annotated pseudogene. The CDR3 is made up of 16 amino acids. CDR3 nucleotides: TGTGCCAGCAGCTTGACTAGCGGGGGGCGAGACAATGAGCAGTTCTTC. Its translation is CASSLTSGGRDNEQFF.

This clone was seen once. The chain has TRBV18 and TRBJ2-7, with 9 bases matching TRBD1. This CDR3 spans 16 amino acids. CDR1 and CDR2 (germline): KGHSH, LQKENI. The ends lost 6 bases at V and 5 bases at J; junction bases unmatched: 14. The CDR3 spells CASSQYTGTGSDEQYF. The CDR3 DNA reads TGTGCCAGCTCGCAGTATACCGGGACAGGGTCGGACGAGCAGTACTTC.

V and J are TRBV19 and TRBJ1-5, with a tentative D call TRBD1 (6 bases). Germline V gene lookup returns CDR1 LNHDA and CDR2 SQIVND (reference sequence). V lost 0 bases, J lost 4 bases, and 13 bases lay in between. The length of the CDR3 is 16 residues. The CDR3 reads CASSIDAGARNQPQHF. For the CDR3, the DNA is TGTGCCAGTAGTATAGATGCAGGGGCTCGGAATCAGCCCCAGCATTTT.